Listed below are T cell receptor beta chains from one sample, sequenced in a study of shared clonotypes between healthy human individuals. Here immunoSEQ multiplex PCR was the method, and the copy in TCRdb shows in-frame clones only, minus some. The table has about 520,000 clones, around 96% seen once. The sample comprised naive CD4+ T cells sorted from blood. The receptors come from a woman under 40 in good health. Each CDR3 is given with its conserved first and last residue. The D gene is left open where the match is weak. A clone size is listed for some rows: how often the clone was seen (once, few, many), or a class if it is expanded.

j_gene | abundance | v_gene | d_gene | CDR3nt | CDR3aa
TRBJ2-3 | NA | TRBV18 | TRBD2 | TGTGCCAGCTCACCACCGGGACTAGCGGGCTGGGATACGCAGTATTTT | CASSPPGLAGWDTQYF
TRBJ1-1 | NA | TRBV19 | NA | TGTGCCAGCCCCCATGGGGGGAATAGGATGAACACTGAAGCTTTCTTT | CASPHGGNRMNTEAFF
TRBJ1-2 | NA | TRBV18 | NA | TGTGCCAGCTCACCAAGGACGGACTCGATTTATGGCTACACCTTC | CASSPRTDSIYGYTF
TRBJ2-7 | NA | TRBV7-9 | TRBD2 | TGTGCCAGCAGCTTACTAGCGGGATCCTACGAGCAGTACTTC | CASSLLAGSYEQYF
TRBJ2-3 | few | TRBV5-1 | NA | TGCGCCAGCAGCTCCAACACAGATACGCAGTATTTT | CASSSNTDTQYF
TRBJ2-2 | NA | TRBV19 | NA | TGTGCCAGTGCCGGGAGTGGCGGCACCGGGGAGCTGTTTTTT | CASAGSGGTGELFF
TRBJ1-1 | NA | TRBV18 | TRBD1 | TGTGCCAGCTCACCACCCGGACAGGGAAACACTGAAGCTTTCTTT | CASSPPGQGNTEAFF
TRBJ2-2 | once | TRBV25-1 | NA | TGTGCCAGCAGTTTAGGGGTCGGGGAGCTGTTTTTT | CASSLGVGELFF
TRBJ1-2 | NA | TRBV27 | NA | TGTGCCAGCAGTTTAAAAACAGGGTATGGCTACACCTTC | CASSLKTGYGYTF
TRBJ1-1 | NA | TRBV30 | TRBD1 | TGTGCCCGGGGGCAGGGGGTCCCGAACACTGAAGCTTTCTTT | CARGQGVPNTEAFF
TRBJ1-5 | NA | TRBV19 | NA | TGTGCCAGTAGCCAAGACTCGGGCGGGAGCAATCAGCCCCAGCATTTT | CASSQDSGGSNQPQHF
TRBJ1-4 | NA | TRBV28 | TRBD1 | TGTGCCAGCAGTCCCGGGACAGTGAATGAAAAACTGTTTTTT | CASSPGTVNEKLFF
TRBJ2-3 | once | TRBV18 | TRBD2 | TGTGCCAGCTCACCACCTGTCCTAGCGGGAGGTTCAGATACGCAGTATTTT | CASSPPVLAGGSDTQYF
TRBJ1-5 | NA | TRBV28 | NA | TGTGCCAGCAGTTTACACAGGGATAATCAGCCCCAGCATTTT | CASSLHRDNQPQHF
TRBJ1-2 | NA | TRBV6-1 | NA | TGTGCCAGCAGTTGGGAGGGGGGGCTCTATGGCTACACCTTC | CASSWEGGLYGYTF
TRBJ2-6 | NA | TRBV18 | TRBD1 | TGTGCCAGCTCGGACGGACAGGGGATTTCCTTTGGGGCCAACGTCCTGACTTTC | CASSDGQGISFGANVLTF
TRBJ2-7 | once | TRBV6-5 | TRBD2 | TGTGCCAGCAGCCCCGGACTAGCTGGTGAGCAGTACTTC | CASSPGLAGEQYF
TRBJ2-1 | NA | TRBV2 | NA | TGTGCCAGCAGCTTCGGGACTGTTAATGAGCAGTTCTTC | CASSFGTVNEQFF
TRBJ2-5 | NA | TRBV11-1 | NA | TGTGCCAGCAGCTTGGTGGGACACCAAGAGACCCAGTACTTC | CASSLVGHQETQYF
TRBJ2-1 | NA | TRBV5-1 | NA | TGCGCCAGCAGCTACGACAGCTACAATGAGCAGTTCTTC | CASSYDSYNEQFF
TRBJ1-5 | NA | TRBV19 | TRBD1 | TGTGCCAGTAGTATGTGGGACAGATATCAGCCCCAGCATTTT | CASSMWDRYQPQHF
TRBJ2-1 | NA | TRBV6-5 | NA | TGTGCCTCCTCTAGCGCAGTCACCTACAATGAGCAGTTCTTC | CASSSAVTYNEQFF